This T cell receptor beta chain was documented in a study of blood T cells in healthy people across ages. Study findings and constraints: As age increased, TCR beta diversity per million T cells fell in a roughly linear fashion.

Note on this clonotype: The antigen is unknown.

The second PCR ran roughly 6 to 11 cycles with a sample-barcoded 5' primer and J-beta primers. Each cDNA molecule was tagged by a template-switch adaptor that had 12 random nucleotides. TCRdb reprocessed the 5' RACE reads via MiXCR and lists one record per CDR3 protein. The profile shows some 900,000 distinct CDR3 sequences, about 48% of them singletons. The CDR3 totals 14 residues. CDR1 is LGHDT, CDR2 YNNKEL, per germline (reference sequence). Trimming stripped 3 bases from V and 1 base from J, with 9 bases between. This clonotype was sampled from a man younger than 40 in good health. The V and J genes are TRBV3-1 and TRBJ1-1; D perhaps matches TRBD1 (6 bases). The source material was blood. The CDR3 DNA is TGTGCCAGCAGCCATCCACAGGGGAACACTGAAGCTTTCTTT. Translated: CASSHPQGNTEAFF.